A selection of T cell receptor beta chains follows, all from one sample in a study of blood T cell repertoires in COVID-19. Profiled with immunoSEQ multiplex PCR; TCRdb holds only in-frame clones, not every one. The sample consists of 140,000 to 150,000 clones, less than 90% of them appearing once. The sequenced material came from peripheral blood. The receptors shown here come from a man aged 25-40 years with COVID-19, enrolled during active disease. CDR3s include the opening cysteine and the closing phenylalanine or tryptophan. D genes are given only for firm matches. The size of a clone is reported for some rows only, either as once, few or many, or as a class for expanded clones.

D gene	clone size	V gene	J gene	CDR3 DNA	CDR3 protein
NA	NA	TRBV5-1	TRBJ1-2	TGCGCCAGCAGCTTGGACAGGTTCTACACCTTC	CASSLDRFYTF
NA	NA	TRBV19	TRBJ2-2	TGTGCCAGTAGGAAACTGATCCTCGACGGGGAGCTGTTTTTT	CASRKLILDGELFF
TRBD1	NA	TRBV29-1	TRBJ1-3	TGCAGCGTTCTAGACAGGGTATCTGGAAACACCATATATTTT	CSVLDRVSGNTIYF
TRBD1	NA	TRBV5-6	TRBJ2-1	TGTGCCAGCAGCTCACAGATGACAGGGTTTCTGTTCTTC	CASSSQMTGFLFF
TRBD1	NA	TRBV5-6	TRBJ2-1	TGTGCCAGCAGCATCGGACAGGGAGCCTACAATGAGCAGTTCTTC	CASSIGQGAYNEQFF
TRBD1	NA	TRBV2	TRBJ2-7	TGTGCCAGCACCCAGGACAGGGGTGTCTACGAGCAGTACTTC	CASTQDRGVYEQYF
TRBD1	NA	TRBV2	TRBJ1-5	TGTGCCAGTGGTGAGACAGGGATAATCAATCAGCCCCAGCATTTT	CASGETGIINQPQHF
TRBD1	NA	TRBV19	TRBJ1-5	TGTGCCAGTAGTCTCCTAAGAGGGACAGGCCTTAGCAATCAGCCCCAGCATTTT	CASSLLRGTGLSNQPQHF
TRBD2	NA	TRBV10-1	TRBJ2-7	TGCGCCAGCAGTACCGGTGGACTAGCGGGAGGCGCCTACGAGCAGTACTTC	CASSTGGLAGGAYEQYF
TRBD2	NA	TRBV9	TRBJ2-5	TGTGCCAGCAGCGTAGGCTTAGCGGGGAACCAAGAGACCCAGTACTTC	CASSVGLAGNQETQYF
TRBD1	NA	TRBV14	TRBJ2-2	TGTGCCAGCAGCCTCACACAGGGGGTGATAACCGGGGAGCTGTTTTTT	CASSLTQGVITGELFF
TRBD1	NA	TRBV6-4	TRBJ2-4	TGTGCCAGCAGTGACTTACCGGGACAGGGAGTTCTGTACTTC	CASSDLPGQGVLYF
NA	NA	TRBV28	TRBJ1-6	TGTGCCAGTTACCCTGGAGGCCTTAATTCACCCCTCCACTTT	CASYPGGLNSPLHF
TRBD1	NA	TRBV28	TRBJ1-2	TGTGCCAGCAGTAGCAAGTCGACAGGGTTTTTTGGCTACACCTTC	CASSSKSTGFFGYTF
TRBD2	NA	TRBV5-8	TRBJ2-1	TGTGCCAGCAGCCGAGCCTACACTAGCGGAGCCTACAATGAGCAGTTCTTC	CASSRAYTSGAYNEQFF
NA	NA	TRBV3-1/TRBV3-2	TRBJ2-7	TGTGCCAGCAGCCAAGTGTTCGGGTTGCAGTACTTC	CASSQVFGLQYF
TRBD2	few	TRBV24-1	TRBJ2-3	TGTGCCACCAGTGATTGGGGCGGGGGGAGCACAGATACGCAGTATTTT	CATSDWGGGSTDTQYF
TRBD1	NA	TRBV27	TRBJ1-2	TGTGCCAGCAGTCCCCGGGACAGGGCTATCTATGGCTACACCTTC	CASSPRDRAIYGYTF
TRBD1	NA	TRBV19	TRBJ1-1	TGTGCCAGTATCGGTCTTCGAGACTTGAGGGAACGCGAGACGCAGGGGGCTGAAACTGAAGCTTTCTTT	CASIGLRDLRERETQGAETEAFF
TRBD2	NA	TRBV29-1	TRBJ2-3	TGCAGCGTTGAGCTGGGGGTAGCGGGTTTTCACACAGATACGCAGTATTTT	CSVELGVAGFHTDTQYF
TRBD1	NA	TRBV5-1	TRBJ2-5	TGCGCCAGCAGCTTTGACAGGGTAGTAGAGACCCAGTACTTC	CASSFDRVVETQYF
TRBD1	NA	TRBV19	TRBJ2-7	TGTGCCAGTAGTATCCGACAGGGGGGCAACCCCTACGAGCAGTACTTC	CASSIRQGGNPYEQYF
NA	NA	TRBV7-2	TRBJ1-3	TGTGCCAGCAGCTCCCGCGGGGGGGGGAACACCATATATTTT	CASSSRGGGNTIYF
NA	few	TRBV4-2	TRBJ2-1	TGTGCCAGCAGCCAAGCGGCAGGGGGGTACAATGAGCAGTTCTTC	CASSQAAGGYNEQFF
NA	few	TRBV14	TRBJ1-2	TGTGCCAGCAGCCAAGATCAGTGGGGCTACACCTTC	CASSQDQWGYTF
TRBD1	NA	TRBV11-3	TRBJ1-1	TGTGCCAGCAGCTCACGACAGGGACTGAACACTGAAGCTTTCTTT	CASSSRQGLNTEAFF
TRBD2	NA	TRBV5-8	TRBJ2-5	TGTGCCAGCAGCTTCGGACTAGTAGAGACCCAGTACTTC	CASSFGLVETQYF
TRBD1	NA	TRBV4-1	TRBJ2-7	TGCGCCAGCAGCCACCCCGGACAGGGACTTGGAGAGCAGTACTTC	CASSHPGQGLGEQYF
TRBD1	NA	TRBV19	TRBJ2-7	TGTGCCAGTAGTCCCTCCGGGACAGGGACGTACGAGCAGTACTTC	CASSPSGTGTYEQYF
NA	NA	TRBV6-2/TRBV6-3	TRBJ1-2	TGTGCCAGCAGTTACGTACGGTACTATGGCTACACCTTC	CASSYVRYYGYTF
NA	NA	TRBV2	TRBJ1-1	TGTGCCACCAGATGGCAGATGAACACTGAAGCTTTCTTT	CATRWQMNTEAFF
NA	NA	TRBV29-1	TRBJ2-7	TGCAGCGTTGAAGGGACCGGGACTGGACTCTACGAGCAGTACTTC	CSVEGTGTGLYEQYF
TRBD2	NA	TRBV27	TRBJ2-1	TGTGCCAGCAGTGTAGCGGGAGAGCAGTTCTTC	CASSVAGEQFF
NA	NA	TRBV27	TRBJ1-2	TGTGCCAGCAGTTGGACGGGAGGGGCAGGTGGCTACACCTTC	CASSWTGGAGGYTF
NA	NA	TRBV10-2	TRBJ1-2	TGCGCCAGCAGTGACTACAGGGTTGACTATGGCTACACCTTC	CASSDYRVDYGYTF
TRBD1	NA	TRBV7-8	TRBJ1-1	TGTGCCAGCAGCTCAGCTATTAAGGGACAGCTGGGCACTGAAGCTTTCTTT	CASSSAIKGQLGTEAFF
NA	NA	TRBV5-5	TRBJ2-5	TGTGCCAGCAGCTTGTTAGGGGGAGAAGAGACCCAGTACTTC	CASSLLGGEETQYF
NA	NA	TRBV19	TRBJ1-2	TGTGCCAGTAGTATAGTCGGCAGGGTTGGCTACACCTTC	CASSIVGRVGYTF
NA	NA	TRBV3-1/TRBV3-2	TRBJ1-2	TGTGCCAGCAGCCAAGTTGCTCAGGCGGGCGGCTACACCTTC	CASSQVAQAGGYTF
NA	NA	TRBV5-4	TRBJ1-6	TGTGCCAGCAGCTTGGGCCAGGCTAACCTCCACTTT	CASSLGQANLHF
TRBD1	NA	TRBV11-2	TRBJ1-1	TGTGCCAGCAGCCCTCGGACAGGGCCGGGCACTGAAGCTTTCTTT	CASSPRTGPGTEAFF
NA	once	TRBV4-3	TRBJ2-7	TGCGCCAGCAGCAGCGCCCAGGACATCTCTTACGAGCAGTACTTC	CASSSAQDISYEQYF
TRBD1	NA	TRBV7-8	TRBJ2-1	TGTGCCAGCAGCGGGGGACAGAACTCCTACAATGAGCAGTTCTTC	CASSGGQNSYNEQFF
NA	NA	TRBV19	TRBJ2-3	TGTGCCAGTAGCTTAGAGGCAGATACGCAGTATTTT	CASSLEADTQYF
TRBD2	NA	TRBV5-4	TRBJ2-3	TGTGCCAGCAGCTTGGGACTAGCGGGGAACACAGATACGCAGTATTTT	CASSLGLAGNTDTQYF
TRBD2	NA	TRBV10-3	TRBJ2-5	TGTGCCATCAGTGCGCCGGGACTAGGTACACAAGAGACCCAGTACTTC	CAISAPGLGTQETQYF
NA	NA	TRBV4-2	TRBJ1-2	TGTGCCAGCAGCCTTGCAGAACATGGCTACACCTTC	CASSLAEHGYTF
NA	once	TRBV6-6	TRBJ2-1	TGTGCCAGCAGTAACCAGCAGGGATTCAATGAGCAGTTCTTC	CASSNQQGFNEQFF
NA	NA	TRBV4-2	TRBJ2-5	TGTGCCAGCAGCCAGAGACTAGACCAGACCCAGTACTTC	CASSQRLDQTQYF
TRBD1	NA	TRBV6-6	TRBJ2-5	TGTGCCAGCAGTTACTACCGGGACAGGGGGCTTGAGACCCAGTACTTC	CASSYYRDRGLETQYF